Listed below are T cell receptor beta chains from one sample, sequenced in a study of Ad26.COV2.S vaccination and SARS-CoV-2 variants. The assay was immunoSEQ multiplex PCR, and TCRdb's table has in-frame clones only and misses some. The sample yields some 370,000 clones, about 80% seen once. The sequenced sample was peripheral blood, obtained in a trial of Ad26.COV2.S vaccine versus placebo. The source is a person between 18 and 65 years old who received the Ad26.COV2.S COVID-19 vaccine or a placebo. Both conserved end residues are part of each CDR3. The order of the fields is CDR3 length, D gene, V gene, J gene, CDR3 protein. The D gene is left open where the match is weak.

>14|.|TRBV12-5|TRBJ1-1
CASGLESMNTEAFF
>14|.|TRBV4-1|TRBJ1-3
CASSQHGDGNTIYF
>17|TRBD2|TRBV2|TRBJ2-3
CASSYVRTSGSPDTQYF
>13|.|TRBV6-5|TRBJ1-2
CASGFEGRSGYTF
>14|.|TRBV3-1/TRBV3-2|TRBJ1-4
CASSQGHYNEKLFF
>15|.|TRBV5-6|TRBJ1-2
CASSLEFGRAYGYTF
>16|.|TRBV3-1/TRBV3-2|TRBJ1-4
CASSQPNKQRSEKLFF
>15|TRBD1|TRBV7-2|TRBJ1-2
CASSLGWRQGNGYTF
>14|TRBD2|TRBV5-6|TRBJ2-7
CASSRTSDSYEQYF
>13|.|TRBV12-3/TRBV12-4|TRBJ1-1
CASIQGGNTEAFF
>15|.|TRBV2|TRBJ1-2
CARWGRVSSNYGYTF
>16|TRBD1|TRBV5-4|TRBJ1-1
CASSLGTGLVPTEAFF
>13|.|TRBV11-2|TRBJ1-1
CASSLGSGTEAFF
>11|.|TRBV11-2|TRBJ2-7
CASSLTYEQYF
>18|.|TRBV5-1|TRBJ2-6
CASSLGRITNPGANVLTF
>15|.|TRBV27|TRBJ1-5
CASRRSWQGGQPQHF
>16|.|TRBV7-9|TRBJ2-5
CASSLFFRTEQETQYF
>16|.|TRBV24-1|TRBJ1-5
CATSATTGTHNQPQHF
>14|.|TRBV18|TRBJ2-3
CASSRGQSTDTQYF
>13|.|TRBV19|TRBJ2-5
CARGGYCVETQYF
>14|TRBD1|TRBV9|TRBJ1-1
CASSAQGLSSEAFF
>13|TRBD2|TRBV11-1|TRBJ2-7
CASSNSGSWEQYF
>13|.|TRBV2|TRBJ2-7
CASHRLATGEQYF
>15|TRBD1|TRBV27|TRBJ1-5
CASSVRDRSNQPQHF
>13|.|TRBV12-3/TRBV12-4|TRBJ2-7
CASSRDTSYEQYF
>14|.|TRBV6-5|TRBJ1-4
CASSYSYRNEKLFF
>15|TRBD2|TRBV11-2|TRBJ2-1
CASSSGDSGRSEQFF
>13|.|TRBV27|TRBJ1-1
CASRPSGNTEAFF
>14|.|TRBV11-3|TRBJ1-1
CASSFVRESSEAFF
>15|TRBD1|TRBV9|TRBJ2-3
CASSFGTVSQDTQYF
>15|.|TRBV4-3|TRBJ1-4
CASSQHPHTNEKLFF
>13|.|TRBV19|TRBJ1-1
CASLPAMNTEAFF
>12|.|TRBV9|TRBJ2-3
CASSALTDTQYF
>15|.|TRBV24-1|TRBJ2-7
CATSDPQTASYEQYF
>15|TRBD2|TRBV11-2|TRBJ2-7
CASSFRGGPSYEQYF
>13|.|TRBV5-4|TRBJ1-2
CASSFPPGYGYTF
>13|TRBD1|TRBV10-2|TRBJ2-1
CASSETGVNEQFF
>14|TRBD1|TRBV18|TRBJ1-4
CASSAGTGREKLFF
>16|.|TRBV7-9|TRBJ2-1
CASSRRLSSSYNEQFF
>15|.|TRBV27|TRBJ1-1
CASSSSGTTNTEAFF
>15|.|TRBV5-4|TRBJ1-4
CASSLAGVANEKLFF
>11|.|TRBV7-9|TRBJ1-1
CASGGGTEAFF
>15|TRBD2|TRBV4-2|TRBJ2-1
CASSPGTSGFNEQFF
>15|.|TRBV9|TRBJ2-7
CASSANPRSGNEQYF
>12|.|TRBV7-9|TRBJ1-5
CASSQETGPQHF
>12|.|TRBV6-6|TRBJ1-2
CASTQLNYGYTF
>19|TRBD1|TRBV15|TRBJ2-2
CATSRDLGPGQGKFGELFF
>18|.|TRBV3-1/TRBV3-2|TRBJ2-7
CASSQVSPWEVGYIEQYF
>18|.|TRBV7-9|TRBJ1-1
CASSPLSAWGALNTEAFF
>14|TRBD2|TRBV19|TRBJ2-7
CASSRTSGAYEQYF
>15|TRBD1|TRBV7-9|TRBJ1-2
CASSPRGRGDYGYTF